This T cell receptor beta chain was sequenced for a study of blood T cells in healthy people across ages. Germline CDR1 reads MGHRA; CDR2 reads YSYEKL. The V end was cut by 0 bases, the J end by 0 bases, with 16 bases between. The CDR3 is made up of 18 amino acids. A second PCR of about 6 to 12 cycles used a sample-barcoded 5' primer and a J-beta primer mix. TCRdb redid the calling of the 5' RACE reads with MiXCR, one entry per CDR3 protein. The table records fewer than 1,200,000 distinct CDR3 sequences, roughly 24% of them present only once. Study observations and caveats: Nothing was known about donor CMV status, and this possibly confounded expanded clonotype changes.

This clonotype has just a few counts. Its specificity is unknown. The same data also went into a second study, on T cells of mothers and their children. That paper notes: M1S, a second-PCR primer, added sample barcodes and 2-4 random nucleotides. An overlap that was slightly higher, though non-significant, was seen in related mother-child pairs versus unrelated pairs.

The TCR originated in a girl aged 2-10 years in good health. This rearrangement joins TRBV4-1 to TRBJ2-3, with D possibly TRBD1 on 5 matching bases. The sample comprised blood. The CDR3 protein is CASSQDPVGQTSTDTQYF. The CDR3 DNA is TGCGCCAGCAGCCAAGATCCGGTGGGGCAGACTAGCACAGATACGCAGTATTTT.